This record looks at one T cell receptor beta chain sequence and its context. Its antigen is as yet unknown. Germline V gene data show CDR1 as MNHNY and CDR2 as SVGAGI (reference sequence). The V end lost 2 bases, the J end lost 0 bases, and 10 bases lay between the germline ends. The CDR3 is 15 residues long. This sample is drawn from a study of siplizumab effects on memory and regulatory T cells. Findings and limits, study-wide: Treatment with siplizumab left mappable alloreactive CD4+ clones averaging roughly 70% Treg-derived, compared with around 26% in controls. About 75-95% of proliferating CD4+ or CD8+ clones had no assignable naive or memory phenotype. The suppressive capacity of proliferating Tregs from siplizumab cultures remained unconfirmed. Apparently key alloresponse contributors, naive T cells also seemed more diverse than memory cells.

This table comes from immunoSEQ multiplex PCR, and its TCRdb copy is limited to in-frame clones, with some not included. This sample yields about 100,000 clones, of which 92% are seen a single time; around 0.73% belongs to the top ten. The source material was Tregs sorted from blood. The chain combines TRBV6-6 with TRBJ1-1; D remains ambiguous. This clonotype was obtained from a human donor in good health. The CDR3 nucleotides read TGTGCCAGCAGTTACGATATGGTGATGAACACTGAAGCTTTCTTT. Its protein is CASSYDMVMNTEAFF.